Listed below are T cell receptor beta chains from one sample, sequenced in a study of vaccination and CD4 T cells after COVID-19. Using its own MiXCR run on the PCR reads, TCRdb lists one record per CDR3 protein. The sample has 15,000 to 20,000 distinct CDR3 sequences; 51% are singletons. Their target antigens are unknown. Sequencing was performed on CD4+ T cells from blood, cultured in vitro, taken before SARS-CoV-2 vaccination. These receptor sequences come from a human donor who had recovered from COVID-19. CDR3s include the opening cysteine and the closing phenylalanine or tryptophan. Each record gives: clone size, D gene, V gene, J gene, CDR3 length, CDR3 DNA, CDR3 protein. D genes are given only for firm matches. Expanded clones get a size class; other rows say once, few or many, or leave the size out.

size: few
D: .
V: TRBV10-3
J: TRBJ1-1
length: 13
DNA: TGTGCCATCACCCCATCCTTGGGCACTGAAGCTTTCTTT
CDR3: CAITPSLGTEAFF

size: .
D: TRBD2
V: TRBV20-1
J: TRBJ2-1
length: 15
DNA: TGCAGTGCTGAACCCGGGACTAGCTCCTACAATGAGCAGTTCTTC
CDR3: CSAEPGTSSYNEQFF

size: once
D: TRBD1
V: TRBV6-1
J: TRBJ2-7
length: 18
DNA: TGTGCCAGCAGTCAACCGGGACAGGGAGTTTTCCCCAACTACGAGCAGTACTTC
CDR3: CASSQPGQGVFPNYEQYF

size: .
D: TRBD1
V: TRBV2
J: TRBJ2-5
length: 14
DNA: TGTGCCAGCAGTGAAGGAGACAGGGTCGGGACCCAGTACTTC
CDR3: CASSEGDRVGTQYF

size: once
D: TRBD2
V: TRBV20-1
J: TRBJ2-1
length: 15
DNA: TGCAGTGCTAGTGGTCGGCTAGCGGGAGCGGTTGAGCAGTTCTTC
CDR3: CSASGRLAGAVEQFF

size: few
D: .
V: TRBV6-1
J: TRBJ2-2
length: 15
DNA: TGTGCCAGCCCCAGGGGGGGGTTCGACACCGGGGAGCTGTTTTTT
CDR3: CASPRGGFDTGELFF

size: few
D: TRBD1
V: TRBV7-9
J: TRBJ2-2
length: 18
DNA: TGTGCCAGCAGCTTAGAGGGGGGGACAGGGTTCTCGGATCGGGAGCTGTTTTTT
CDR3: CASSLEGGTGFSDRELFF

size: .
D: TRBD2
V: TRBV20-1
J: TRBJ2-1
length: 14
DNA: TGCAGTGCCTTAGCGGGAGAAGTCTACAATGAGCAGTTCTTC
CDR3: CSALAGEVYNEQFF

size: .
D: .
V: TRBV20-1
J: TRBJ1-5
length: 12
DNA: TGCAGTGCTAGAGGCAGCAATCAGCCCCAGCATTTT
CDR3: CSARGSNQPQHF

size: few
D: .
V: TRBV6-5
J: TRBJ2-3
length: 14
DNA: TGTGCCAGCAGTTACGGCGGGAGCACAGATACGCAGTATTTT
CDR3: CASSYGGSTDTQYF

size: .
D: TRBD1
V: TRBV27
J: TRBJ1-5
length: 15
DNA: TGTGCCAGCAGTTCGGGGACAGGTAGGAATCAGCCCCAGCATTTT
CDR3: CASSSGTGRNQPQHF

size: few
D: .
V: TRBV24-1
J: TRBJ2-5
length: 13
DNA: TGTGCCACCAGTGATTCCGACAGAGAGACCCAGTACTTC
CDR3: CATSDSDRETQYF

size: once
D: TRBD2
V: TRBV5-1
J: TRBJ2-3
length: 17
DNA: TGCGCCAGCAGCTTGGCCGCTAGCGGGACTAGCACAGATACGCAGTATTTT
CDR3: CASSLAASGTSTDTQYF

size: .
D: .
V: TRBV19
J: TRBJ2-7
length: 15
DNA: TGTGCCAGTAGTATAAAAGTGGACGGAATCTACGAGCAGTACTTC
CDR3: CASSIKVDGIYEQYF

size: .
D: TRBD2
V: TRBV20-1
J: TRBJ2-1
length: 15
DNA: TGCAGTGCTGGTAAAGCGGGAGCAAGGAAAAATGAGCAGTTCTTC
CDR3: CSAGKAGARKNEQFF

size: few
D: TRBD1
V: TRBV7-9
J: TRBJ2-7
length: 15
DNA: TGTGCCAGCAGCTTCCTAGGGGGCGGATTGGGGGAGCAGTACTTC
CDR3: CASSFLGGGLGEQYF

size: .
D: .
V: TRBV30
J: TRBJ2-3
length: 13
DNA: TGTGCCTGGAGTTTATATGAGGCAGATACGCAGTATTTT
CDR3: CAWSLYEADTQYF

size: .
D: .
V: TRBV2
J: TRBJ2-3
length: 13
DNA: TGTGCCAGCAGTGCCGGAAGCACAGATACGCAGTATTTT
CDR3: CASSAGSTDTQYF

size: .
D: .
V: TRBV25-1
J: TRBJ2-2
length: 11
DNA: TGTGCCAGCAGTGGGGGGGGCCAGCTGTTTTTT
CDR3: CASSGGGQLFF

size: few
D: TRBD1
V: TRBV7-8
J: TRBJ1-6
length: 16
DNA: TGTGCCAGCAGCCCCGCGGACAGGGCTTATAATTCACCCCTCCACTTT
CDR3: CASSPADRAYNSPLHF

size: .
D: .
V: TRBV20-1
J: TRBJ1-1
length: 15
DNA: TGCAGTGCTAGAGTTTTCGGCAGGGAGAACACTGAAGCTTTCTTT
CDR3: CSARVFGRENTEAFF

size: .
D: .
V: TRBV5-1
J: TRBJ2-5
length: 14
DNA: TGCGCCAGCAGCTTTTTAGGGAGCCGAGAGACCCAGTACTTC
CDR3: CASSFLGSRETQYF

size: few
D: TRBD2
V: TRBV15
J: TRBJ2-2
length: 16
DNA: TGTGCCACCAGCACCCGAGCGGGAGGGCCGGTCGGGGAGCTGTTTTTT
CDR3: CATSTRAGGPVGELFF

size: few
D: .
V: TRBV19
J: TRBJ2-7
length: 13
DNA: TGTGCCAGTAGTGGGTCCCGTTCCTACGAGCAGTACTTC
CDR3: CASSGSRSYEQYF

size: .
D: .
V: TRBV6-1
J: TRBJ1-1
length: 14
DNA: TGTGCCAGCACGGGGCTCCTACCGGGTACTGAAGCTTTCTTT
CDR3: CASTGLLPGTEAFF

size: .
D: .
V: TRBV5-1
J: TRBJ1-2
length: 14
DNA: TGCGCCAGCAGCCGGACCTCGGGGGCCTATGGCTACACCTTC
CDR3: CASSRTSGAYGYTF

size: .
D: TRBD1
V: TRBV5-6
J: TRBJ2-5
length: 15
DNA: TGTGCCAGCAGCTGGACAGGGGGGGGCCAAGAGACCCAGTACTTC
CDR3: CASSWTGGGQETQYF

size: few
D: TRBD1
V: TRBV6-1
J: TRBJ1-1
length: 14
DNA: TGTGCCAGCAGTATTACAGGGGGCAACACTGAAGCTTTCTTT
CDR3: CASSITGGNTEAFF

size: .
D: TRBD2
V: TRBV7-6
J: TRBJ2-1
length: 16
DNA: TGTGCCAGCAGCGTTATGAGTAGCGGGGTTAACAATGAGCAGTTCTTC
CDR3: CASSVMSSGVNNEQFF

size: .
D: .
V: TRBV28
J: TRBJ2-7
length: 12
DNA: TGTGCCAGCAGTTTACTTGGTTACGAGCAGTACTTC
CDR3: CASSLLGYEQYF

size: .
D: TRBD1
V: TRBV6-1
J: TRBJ1-4
length: 14
DNA: TGTGCCAGCAGGTTGACAGGGACTAATGAAAAACTGTTTTTT
CDR3: CASRLTGTNEKLFF

size: .
D: TRBD1
V: TRBV20-1
J: TRBJ2-1
length: 13
DNA: TGCAGTGCTCTAGGGACAGGTTACAATGAGCAGTTCTTC
CDR3: CSALGTGYNEQFF

size: .
D: .
V: TRBV7-2
J: TRBJ2-7
length: 12
DNA: TGTGCCAGCAGCAGACACCTAGGCGAGCAGTACTTC
CDR3: CASSRHLGEQYF

size: .
D: TRBD2
V: TRBV20-1
J: TRBJ2-1
length: 15
DNA: TGCAGTGCTTGCAATGGGACTAGCGGGAGCTATGAGCAGTTCTTC
CDR3: CSACNGTSGSYEQFF

size: .
D: TRBD1
V: TRBV5-1
J: TRBJ2-5
length: 19
DNA: TGCGCCAGCAGCTTAATCGGACAGGGGGCTAGCGGGGTCCAAGAGACCCAGTACTTT
CDR3: CASSLIGQGASGVQETQYF

size: few
D: .
V: TRBV7-2
J: TRBJ1-2
length: 14
DNA: TGTGCCAGCAGCTTAGTGGGCAATAACTATGGCTACACCTTC
CDR3: CASSLVGNNYGYTF

size: .
D: .
V: TRBV7-8
J: TRBJ2-7
length: 16
DNA: TGTGCCAGCAGCCCCAGAAGGGCTAGGAGCTCCTACGAGCAGTACTTC
CDR3: CASSPRRARSSYEQYF

size: few
D: TRBD2
V: TRBV6-1
J: TRBJ2-1
length: 16
DNA: TGTGCCAGCACACGGACTAGCGGGAGCTACCCTAATGAGCAGTTCTTC
CDR3: CASTRTSGSYPNEQFF

size: once
D: .
V: TRBV28
J: TRBJ1-1
length: 14
DNA: TGTGCCAGCAGGAGTTGGGGGATGAACACTGAAGCTTTCTTT
CDR3: CASRSWGMNTEAFF

size: few
D: TRBD2
V: TRBV7-8
J: TRBJ2-7
length: 15
DNA: TGTGCCAGCGCACTCCTAGCGGGCGATGTCTACGAGCAGTACTTC
CDR3: CASALLAGDVYEQYF